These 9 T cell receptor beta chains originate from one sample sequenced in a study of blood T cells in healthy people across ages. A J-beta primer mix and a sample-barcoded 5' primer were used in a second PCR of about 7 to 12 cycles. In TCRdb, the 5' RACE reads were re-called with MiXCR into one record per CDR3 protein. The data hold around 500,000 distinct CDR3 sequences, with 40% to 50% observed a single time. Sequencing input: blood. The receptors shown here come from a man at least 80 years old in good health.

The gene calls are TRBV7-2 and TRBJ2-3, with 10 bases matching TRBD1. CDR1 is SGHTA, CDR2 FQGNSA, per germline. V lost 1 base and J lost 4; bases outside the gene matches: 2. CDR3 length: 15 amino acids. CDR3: CASSLETGGPDTQYF. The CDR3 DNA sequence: TGTGCCAGCAGCTTAGAGACAGGGGGCCCAGATACGCAGTATTTT.

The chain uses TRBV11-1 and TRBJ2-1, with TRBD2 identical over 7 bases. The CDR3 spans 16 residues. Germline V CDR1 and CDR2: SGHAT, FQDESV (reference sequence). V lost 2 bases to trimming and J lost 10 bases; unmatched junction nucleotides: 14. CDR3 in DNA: TGTGCCAGCAGCTTACCCGGAGCGGGACGATCTGGGGAGCAGTTCTTC. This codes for CASSLPGAGRSGEQFF.

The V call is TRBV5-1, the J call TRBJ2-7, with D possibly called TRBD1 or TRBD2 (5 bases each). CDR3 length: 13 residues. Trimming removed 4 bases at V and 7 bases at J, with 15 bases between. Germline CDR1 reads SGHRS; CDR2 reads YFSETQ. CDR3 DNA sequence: TGCGCCAGCAGCAGGGACGACTCTCGGGAGCAGTACTTC. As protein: CASSRDDSREQYF. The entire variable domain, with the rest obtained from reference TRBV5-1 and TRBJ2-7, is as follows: KAGVTQTPRYLIKTRGQQVTLSCSPISGHRSVSWYQQTPGQGLQFLFEYFSETQRNKGNFPGRFSGRQFSNSRSEMNVSTLELGDSALYLCASSRDDSREQYFGPGTRLTVT.

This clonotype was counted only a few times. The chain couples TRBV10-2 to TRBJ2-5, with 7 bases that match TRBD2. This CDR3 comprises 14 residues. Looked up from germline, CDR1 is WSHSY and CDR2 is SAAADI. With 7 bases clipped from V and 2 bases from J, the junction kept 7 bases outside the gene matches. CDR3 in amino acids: CASTGGRVQETQYF. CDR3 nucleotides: TGCGCCAGCACAGGAGGGAGGGTTCAAGAGACCCAGTACTTC.

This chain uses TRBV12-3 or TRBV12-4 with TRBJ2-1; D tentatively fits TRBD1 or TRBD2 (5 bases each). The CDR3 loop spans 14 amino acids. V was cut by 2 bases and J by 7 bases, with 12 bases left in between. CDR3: CASSLRLWGNEQFF. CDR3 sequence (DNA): TGTGCCAGCAGTTTAAGGCTCTGGGGGAATGAGCAGTTCTTC.

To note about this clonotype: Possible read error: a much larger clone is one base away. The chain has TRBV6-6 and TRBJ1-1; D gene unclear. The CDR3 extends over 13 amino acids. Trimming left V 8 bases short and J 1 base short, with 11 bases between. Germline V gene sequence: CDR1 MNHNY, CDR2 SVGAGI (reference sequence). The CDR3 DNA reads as TGTGCCAGCGGTGACACCACGAACACTGAAGCTTTCTTT. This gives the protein CASGDTTNTEAFF.

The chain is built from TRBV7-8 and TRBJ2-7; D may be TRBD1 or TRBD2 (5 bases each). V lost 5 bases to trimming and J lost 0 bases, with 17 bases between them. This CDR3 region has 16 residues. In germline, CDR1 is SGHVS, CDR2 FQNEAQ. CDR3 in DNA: TGTGCCAGCAGCCGCAACTGGGACGCGAGCTCCTACGAGCAGTACTTC. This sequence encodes CASSRNWDASSYEQYF. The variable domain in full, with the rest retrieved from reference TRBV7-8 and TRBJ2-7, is GAGVSQSPRYKVAKRGQDVALRCDPISGHVSLFWYQQALGQGPEFLTYFQNEAQLDKSGLPSDRFFAERPEGSVSTLKIQRTQQEDSAVYLCASSRNWDASSYEQYFGPGTRLTVT.

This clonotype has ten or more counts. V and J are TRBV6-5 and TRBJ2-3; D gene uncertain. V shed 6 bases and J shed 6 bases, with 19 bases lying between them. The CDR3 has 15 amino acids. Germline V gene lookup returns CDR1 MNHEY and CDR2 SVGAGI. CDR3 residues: CASRSPNSWRDTQYF. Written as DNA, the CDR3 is TGTGCCAGCAGGTCCCCCAATTCGTGGCGTGATACGCAGTATTTT.

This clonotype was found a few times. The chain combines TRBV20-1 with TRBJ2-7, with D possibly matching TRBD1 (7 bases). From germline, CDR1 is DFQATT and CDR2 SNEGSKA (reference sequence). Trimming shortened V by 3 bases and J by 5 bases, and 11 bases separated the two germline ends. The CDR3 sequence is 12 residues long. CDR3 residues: CSASRGVDEQYF. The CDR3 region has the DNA TGCAGTGCTAGCAGGGGGGTAGACGAGCAGTACTTC.